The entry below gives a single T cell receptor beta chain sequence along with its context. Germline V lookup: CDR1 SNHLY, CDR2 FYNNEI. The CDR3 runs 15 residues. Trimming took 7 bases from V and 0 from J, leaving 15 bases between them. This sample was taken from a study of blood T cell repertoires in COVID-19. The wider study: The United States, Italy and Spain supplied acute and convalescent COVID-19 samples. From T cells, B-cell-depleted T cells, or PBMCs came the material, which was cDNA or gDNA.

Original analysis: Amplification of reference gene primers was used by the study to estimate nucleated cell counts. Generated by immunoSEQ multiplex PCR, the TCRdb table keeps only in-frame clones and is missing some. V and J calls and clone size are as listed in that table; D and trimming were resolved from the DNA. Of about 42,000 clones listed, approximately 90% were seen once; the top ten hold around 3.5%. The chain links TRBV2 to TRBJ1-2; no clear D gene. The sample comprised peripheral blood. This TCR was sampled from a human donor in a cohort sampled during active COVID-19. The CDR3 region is CASTSSPGSNYGYTF. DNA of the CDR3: TGTGCCAGCACCTCATCTCCGGGATCTAACTATGGCTACACCTTC. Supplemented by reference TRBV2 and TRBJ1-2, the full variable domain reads EPEVTQTPSHQVTQMGQEVILRCVPISNHLYFYWYRQILGQKVEFLVSFYNNEISEKSEIFDDQFSVERPDGSNFTLKIRSTKLEDSAMYFCASTSSPGSNYGYTFGSGTRLTVV.